This TCR beta chain came from a study of beta chain features in type 1 diabetes (dated by TCRdb to about 2018). Notes on the research overall: Patients and healthy donors did not differ in mean age, gender distribution, total cell number or subset yield. A total of just under 110,000,000 sorted cells were examined across all samples, and RNA yield correlated strongly with the number of cells per subset. The study compared TCRB repertoires of sorted circulating CD4+ T cell subsets between recently diagnosed type 1 diabetes patients and matched healthy donors. Regulatory and stem cell-like memory subsets were isolated from only 8 patients and about 8 healthy donors, whereas naive and central memory subsets came from all 30 or so donors.

The research as a whole found: Shorter templates might have been favored by PCR, but patient and control samples were amplified and corrected together, so both groups would have been affected equally by any skew. Naive, central memory and regulatory TCRB repertoires appeared more similar among patients than among healthy donors. Because cDNA was sequenced instead of genomic DNA, highly expressing activated cells could be over-represented, though the groups showed no difference in activation or CD3 levels. Type 1 diabetes patients showed a moderate but significant shortening of TCRB CDR3 length in all four CD4+ subsets. HLA sub-analyses involved small numbers of individuals, so any influence of HLA type on TCRB rearrangement remained unresolved. At VDJ recombination sites, patients with type 1 diabetes made fewer insertions and deleted more nucleotides, a pattern implying thymic rearrangement abnormalities.

This clone was observed a handful of times. It lacks a known antigen. Base qualities are not provided; no much larger clone lies one nucleotide away. The germline ends are 12 bases apart after V is trimmed by 2 bases and J by 2 bases. Inclusive of the bounding cysteine and phenylalanine, the CDR3 is 15 residues long. The retained sequence is limited to the CDR3, 45 bases, with the frame set at the first base. The CDR1 and CDR2 encoded by the germline V gene are SGHTA and FQGNSA. The entire isolated RNA was reverse transcribed using the High Capacity cDNA Reverse Transcription Kit, and thus expressed TCRB transcripts were sequenced. Deep immunoSEQ sequencing was applied to naive, central memory and regulatory T cell samples, giving an average of about 3.8 million total reads per sample. Sorted cells were lysed in RLT buffer, and RNA was extracted using DNase-treated RNeasy Micro or Mini kits according to cell number. To prevent cross-contamination, each cell subset was processed individually, whereas patient and healthy donor samples were processed jointly. The immunoSEQ multiplex PCR was used to amplify TCRB sequences from cDNA, generating 87-bp fragments that spanned the CDR3 region. Sequencing of the amplicons was done on the Illumina HiSeq platform. From the authors' description of their analysis: PCR bias was computationally corrected using synthetic template baselines, reads within Hamming distance 2 were collapsed, and singletons that could not be merged were discarded. Reads were aligned against IMGT so that V, D and J genes, CDR3 length and insertions or deletions at six rearrangement sites could be assigned. Within each subset, clonotype counts were normalized to the number of sorted cells before true diversity and Gini coefficients were calculated with the tcR R package. The overlap coefficient, calculated on TCRB nucleotide sequences, was used to quantify repertoire sharing. As a proxy for the pre-selection repertoire, out-of-frame TCRB sequences from naive cells were analyzed. In its TCRdb copy, this immuneACCESS table keeps in-frame sequences only and misses some clones. Where compared with another copy, unresolved V genes explain less than half of these, and the others have no known cause. The V and J calls and the clone size are those of that table, but D and trimming were determined from the DNA. This sample lists 300,000 to 450,000 clones; roughly 13% were detected once. Around 0.01% of the sample is held by the ten biggest clonotypes.

A single peripheral blood draw of around 100 mL on average was collected from each donor into heparinised tubes. Naive, central memory, regulatory and stem cell-like memory CD4+ T cells were sorted on a BD FACSAria II using a panel including CD45RO, CCR7, CD25, CD127, CD95 and CD27. Every sorted population had a purity above 95%. PBMCs were isolated right away by Lymphoprep density gradient centrifugation and were stained directly, without culture. To minimize batch effects, samples were stained and sorted in pairs, one healthy donor with one patient per experiment. Rearrangement joined TRBV7-2 to TRBJ2-5; 5 matching bases give a weak D call of TRBD2. The clonotype originates from a woman under 30 with type 1 diabetes. The sequenced sample was naive CD4+ T cells from blood. The label giving this sample's cell subset or site can be read as: true naive CD4+ T cells. This receptor carries the CDR3 CASSLPVSGQETQYF. The DNA sequence is given as TGTGCCAGCAGCTTACCCGTCAGCGGACAAGAGACCCAGTACTTC.